Below are 11 T cell receptor beta chains sequenced from a single sample in a study of OX40 agonist ivuxolimab in advanced cancers. Repertoires were generated with immunoSEQ multiplex PCR, while TCRdb's copy carries only in-frame clones and drops some. This sample carries tens of thousands of clones, roughly 90% of them seen once, and the ten largest clones take roughly 2.6%. Sequencing used CD4+ or CD8+ T cells sorted from blood, obtained in a trial of the OX40 agonist ivuxolimab. These receptors all come from an adult with an advanced solid tumor such as melanoma, head and neck, liver or kidney cancer.

CDR3 in DNA: TGTGCCAGCAGCTCCACTCAAAAACAGGGGGCGATGGGGGCCAACGTCCTGACTTTC. Its protein product is CASSSTQKQGAMGANVLTF. V and J are TRBV7-9 and TRBJ2-6, with 9 positions matching TRBD1. V gave up 4 bases and J gave up 4 bases; unmatched junction bases: 14. Germline CDR1 reads SEHNR; CDR2 reads FQNEAQ (reference sequence). The CDR3 totals 19 residues.

This clone has just a few counts. The chain recombines TRBV28 with TRBJ1-1; 7 nucleotides align to TRBD1. Germline CDR1 is MDHEN and CDR2 is SYDVKM. J was trimmed by 1 base and V by 6 bases; bases with no gene match: 5. This CDR3 comprises 14 residues. The CDR3 protein is CASRKQGPNTEAFF. CDR3 DNA: TGTGCCAGCAGAAAACAGGGGCCGAACACTGAAGCTTTCTTT.

CDR3: CASRLGSGREQYF. CDR3 in DNA: TGTGCCAGTAGGCTAGGATCCGGGCGGGAGCAGTACTTC. The chain carries TRBV19 and TRBJ2-7; no clear D. V was trimmed by 6 bases and J by 7 bases, leaving 16 bases between them. The germline V gene encodes CDR1 LNHDA and CDR2 SQIVND (reference sequence). CDR3 size: 13 residues.

The V and J genes are TRBV5-4 and TRBJ2-2, with 8 bases that match TRBD1. V lost 4 bases and J lost 2; bases outside the gene matches: 7. Looked up from germline, CDR1 is SGHNT and CDR2 is YYREEE (reference sequence). This CDR3 comprises 16 residues. The CDR3 sequence: CASSPGDRINTGELFF. CDR3 coding DNA: TGTGCCAGCAGCCCCGGGGACAGGATAAACACCGGGGAGCTGTTTTTT.

Only a few counts were recorded for this clone. The V and J genes are TRBV10-3 and TRBJ2-7; TRBD1 matches at 10 bases. The CDR3 has 14 residues. Germline values: CDR1 ENHRY, CDR2 SYGVKD. Trimming removed 3 bases from V and 2 bases from J; junction bases left unmatched: 1. CDR3 coding DNA: TGTGCCATCAGTGAAGGACAGGGGGCCTACGAGCAGTACTTC. This gives the protein CAISEGQGAYEQYF.

The rearrangement links TRBV30 to TRBJ1-6; possible D gene TRBD1, 5 bases. CDR3 length: 15 amino acids. Trimming stripped 0 bases from V and 7 bases from J, with 13 bases between. Germline V lookup: CDR1 GTSNPN, CDR2 SVGIG (reference sequence). CDR3 coding DNA: TGTGCCTGGAGTGTACTCACAGGCGACAATTCACCCCTCCACTTT. This sequence encodes CAWSVLTGDNSPLHF.

The chain recombines TRBV5-1 with TRBJ2-3, with D hard to call. Germline V gene data show CDR1 as SGHRS and CDR2 as YFSETQ. V was trimmed by 0 bases and J by 6 bases, leaving 17 bases between them. The CDR3 covers 16 residues. CDR3 in amino acids: CASSLGPDPTRDTQYF. Written as DNA, the CDR3 is TGCGCCAGCAGCTTGGGTCCGGACCCCACGCGCGATACGCAGTATTTT.

The rearrangement uses TRBV6-5 and TRBJ2-2; D is perhaps TRBD1 (6 bases). Germline V gene sequence: CDR1 MNHEY, CDR2 SVGAGI. V was pared by 6 bases and J by 1 base, with 6 bases between. The CDR3 totals 13 residues. CDR3 sequence: CASRDRNTGELFF. CDR3 bases: TGTGCCAGCAGGGACAGGAACACCGGGGAGCTGTTTTTT.

The V gene is TRBV7-2, the J gene TRBJ2-7; TRBD1 matches 9 bases. The CDR3 extends over 12 amino acids. V lost 3 bases and J lost 6; bases outside the gene matches: 0. Germline CDR1 reads SGHTA; CDR2 reads FQGNSA. The CDR3 DNA reads as TGTGCCAGCAGCTTGACAGGGGGCGAGCAGTACTTC. Amino acid sequence: CASSLTGGEQYF.

The rearrangement joins TRBV11-2 to TRBJ1-1; no clear D gene. The CDR3 consists of 14 residues. Trimming left V 3 bases short and J 1 base short, with 9 bases between. The germline V gene encodes CDR1 SGHAT and CDR2 FQNNGV. The CDR3 reads CASSLQRKNTEAFF. In DNA, the CDR3 is TGTGCCAGCAGCTTGCAGCGCAAGAACACTGAAGCTTTCTTT. Variable domain in full (rest from reference TRBV11-2 and TRBJ1-1): EAGVAQSPRYKIIEKRQSVAFWCNPISGHATLYWYQQILGQGPKLLIQFQNNGVVDDSQLPKDRFSAERLKGVDSTLKIQPAKLEDSAVYLCASSLQRKNTEAFFGQGTRLTVV.

V is TRBV19 and J is TRBJ1-1, with D unresolved. The V end was cut by 1 base, the J end by 4 bases, with 10 bases between. The CDR3 sequence is 14 residues long. Germline V gives CDR1 LNHDA, CDR2 SQIVND (reference sequence). The CDR3 protein is CASSIVSGPTEAFF. In DNA, the CDR3 is TGTGCCAGTAGTATAGTTTCCGGGCCCACTGAAGCTTTCTTT.